The 28 T cell receptor beta chains listed next were all sequenced from one sample in a study of OX40 agonist ivuxolimab in advanced cancers. Data came from immunoSEQ multiplex PCR; TCRdb stores just in-frame clones and leaves some out. The sample includes about 46,000 clones, over 75% seen only once; the top ten take around 60%. The source was CD4+ or CD8+ T cells sorted from blood, collected in a trial of the OX40 agonist ivuxolimab. The receptors derive from an adult with an advanced solid tumor such as melanoma, head and neck, liver or kidney cancer.

The chain recombines TRBV4-1 with TRBJ2-7, with 8 bases matching TRBD1. V lost 5 bases and J lost 3; bases outside the gene matches: 12. The germline V gene has CDR1 MGHRA and CDR2 YSYEKL. The CDR3 consists of 16 residues. CDR3 sequence (DNA): TGCGCCAGCAGCACCCACTGGACAGGGATTGACTACGAGCAGTACTTC. It codes for CASSTHWTGIDYEQYF.

V gene TRBV7-2 combines with J gene TRBJ1-1; 11 positions agree with TRBD1. The CDR3 contains 14 residues. Trimming cost V 5 bases and J 4 bases; bases outside gene matches: 3. Germline V lookup: CDR1 SGHTA, CDR2 FQGNSA. CDR3 in DNA: TGTGCCAGCAGCCGGACAGGGGGCATCACTGAAGCTTTCTTT. Residues: CASSRTGGITEAFF. The full variable domain, completed using reference TRBV7-2 and TRBJ1-1, is GAGVSQSPSNKVTEKGKDVELRCDPISGHTALYWYRQSLGQGLEFLIYFQGNSAPDKSGLPSDRFSAERTGGSVSTLTIQRTQQEDSAVYLCASSRTGGITEAFFGQGTRLTVV.

This chain connects TRBV18 to TRBJ2-5, with D perhaps given as TRBD1 or TRBD2 (5 bases each). Trimming shortened V by 8 bases and J by 1 base, and 11 bases separated the two germline ends. There are 13 residues in the CDR3. Germline lookup yields CDR1 KGHSH and CDR2 LQKENI. In DNA form, the CDR3 reads TGTGCCAGCACCAGGGACCCCCAAGAGACCCAGTACTTC. This gives the protein CASTRDPQETQYF.

This clone was seen once. CDR3 sequence: CASRGGSGANVLTF. Written as DNA, the CDR3 is TGTGCCAGTAGGGGCGGGTCTGGGGCCAACGTCCTGACTTTC. This chain connects TRBV19 to TRBJ2-6; a possible D gene is TRBD2 (5 bases). V lost 6 bases and J 1 base, leaving 7 bases between the germline ends. The V gene's germline CDR1 is LNHDA and CDR2 SQIVND (reference sequence). This CDR3 is 14 amino acids long.

This chain's CDR3 is CASSERGQMGGYTF. CDR3 nucleotides: TGTGCCAGCAGTGAAAGGGGTCAGATGGGAGGCTACACCTTC. This chain uses TRBV6-1 with TRBJ1-2, with a weak D call TRBD1 (5 bases). Trimming pared 2 bases from V and 8 bases from J, leaving 15 bases between. CDR1 is MNHNS, CDR2 SASEGT, per germline. This CDR3 is 14 amino acids long.

A single count supports this clone. The genes are TRBV2 and TRBJ1-1; no clear D gene. V gave up 5 bases and J gave up 3 bases, with 10 bases separating them. This CDR3 comprises 13 residues. Germline lookup yields CDR1 SNHLY and CDR2 FYNNEI. In DNA, the CDR3 is TGTGCCAGCAGTCCCTTTAGGTACACTGAAGCTTTCTTT. This gives the protein CASSPFRYTEAFF.

The rearrangement links TRBV29-1 to TRBJ1-1, with a weak D call TRBD1 (6 bases). Germline V lookup: CDR1 SQVTM, CDR2 ANQGSEA. The CDR3 runs 13 residues. The V gene lost 7 bases and the J gene lost 0 bases, with 12 bases spanning the gap. The CDR3 spells CSATDRMNTEAFF. The CDR3 nucleotides are TGCAGCGCCACGGACAGAATGAACACTGAAGCTTTCTTT. The full variable domain, its missing parts supplied by reference TRBV29-1 and TRBJ1-1, is SAVISQKPSRDICQRGTSLTIQCQVDSQVTMMFWYRQQPGQSLTLIATANQGSEATYESGFVIDKFPISRPNLTFSTLTVSNMSPEDSSIYLCSATDRMNTEAFFGQGTRLTVV.

This chain connects TRBV28 to TRBJ1-5, with a possible D match to TRBD1 (5 bases). V lost 4 bases and J 5 bases, leaving 6 bases between the germline ends. CDR1 and CDR2 from the germline V gene are MDHEN and SYDVKM. The CDR3 is 12 residues long. CDR3 DNA sequence: TGTGCCAGCAGTTGGGGCTATCAGCCCCAGCATTTT. Encoded protein: CASSWGYQPQHF.

The chain employs TRBV27 and TRBJ1-5; D gene ambiguous. The V end lost 6 bases, the J end lost 4 bases, and 19 bases lay between the germline ends. CDR1 and CDR2 (germline): MNHEY, SMNVEV (reference sequence). This CDR3 has 16 amino acids. The CDR3 DNA follows: TGTGCCAGCAGCAACCACCCCCCAGGAATTAATCAGCCCCAGCATTTT. It yields the protein CASSNHPPGINQPQHF.

Points on this clone: The junction shows a germline mismatch at one end, possibly a read error. The chain has TRBV4-3 and TRBJ2-1; TRBD1 might be the D (5 bases). The length of the CDR3 is 16 residues. The germline V gene has CDR1 LGHNA and CDR2 YSLEER. In nucleotides, the CDR3 is TGCGCCAGCAGCCAAGATCAGGGTTTCTCCAACAATGAGCAGTTCTTC. Protein product: CASSQDQGFSNNEQFF.

This clone was recorded only once. The rearrangement links TRBV6-5 to TRBJ2-1, with TRBD1 as a possible D gene (5 bases). Germline V gives CDR1 MNHEY, CDR2 SVGAGI. Trimming shortened V by 5 bases and J by 0 bases, and 8 bases separated the two germline ends. This CDR3 spans 14 amino acids. CDR3 protein: CASSPDSSYNEQFF. The CDR3 DNA sequence: TGTGCCAGCAGTCCCGACAGCTCCTACAATGAGCAGTTCTTC.

A single count supports this clone. The chain employs TRBV28 and TRBJ1-2; D not resolved. Trimming left V 7 bases short and J 8 bases short, with 14 bases between. The CDR3 extends over 12 amino acids. Germline V lookup: CDR1 MDHEN, CDR2 SYDVKM. The CDR3 DNA is TGTGCCAGCACTGACACCGTTTGGGGCTACACCTTC. This codes for CASTDTVWGYTF.

V and J are TRBV7-2 and TRBJ2-1; the match to TRBD2 covers 12 bases. The V gene end was trimmed by 5 bases and the J gene end by 9 bases; junction bases not matched to a gene: 8. This CDR3 has 15 amino acids. Germline values: CDR1 SGHTA, CDR2 FQGNSA. CDR3 protein: CASSHRLAGEGEQFF. In nucleotides, the CDR3 is TGTGCCAGCAGCCACCGACTAGCGGGGGAGGGTGAGCAGTTCTTC.

The V call is TRBV6-1, the J call TRBJ1-3; maybe TRBD1 (5 bases). The ends were cut back, 7 bases at V and 9 bases at J, with 19 bases in the middle. The CDR3 is made up of 14 amino acids. Looked up from germline, CDR1 is MNHNS and CDR2 is SASEGT. The DNA for the CDR3 is TGTGCCAGCATTACAGGAACCCGGGGGAGCACCATATATTTT. Translated, it gives CASITGTRGSTIYF.

The gene calls are TRBV5-8 and TRBJ2-3; 12 positions agree with TRBD2. Germline CDR1 is SGHTS and CDR2 is YDEGEE. This CDR3 comprises 16 residues. J gave up 3 bases and V 5 bases, and 7 bases lay outside the gene matches. The CDR3 here is CASSLKTSGRTDTQYF. The CDR3 bases are TGTGCCAGCAGTCTCAAGACTAGCGGGAGAACAGATACGCAGTATTTT.

The V gene is TRBV6-1, the J gene TRBJ2-3; a possible D gene is TRBD2 (6 bases). The V and J ends lost 5 bases and 2 bases respectively, with 14 bases between them. CDR3 size: 15 residues. Per germline, CDR1 MNHNS and CDR2 SASEGT. CDR3 coding DNA: TGTGCCAGCAGTCAGGGACTCGTTACCACAGATACGCAGTATTTT. Translated, it gives CASSQGLVTTDTQYF.

The chain links TRBV5-8 to TRBJ1-4; tentative D call: TRBD1 (6 bases). Germline V gene sequence: CDR1 SGHTS, CDR2 YDEGEE. The CDR3 has 14 residues. V lost 4 bases and J lost 8, with 15 bases in between. The CDR3 here is CASSTGGPGEKLFF. CDR3 DNA sequence: TGTGCCAGCAGCACTGGGGGGCCAGGGGAAAAACTGTTTTTT.

The table lists this clone with a count of one. DNA of the CDR3: TGTGCCAGCCCGGTACAGTACCTTTCCACAGATACGCAGTATTTT. As protein: CASPVQYLSTDTQYF. The chain couples TRBV6-4 to TRBJ2-3; D unclear. Germline V gene data show CDR1 as MRHNA and CDR2 as SNTAGT. The CDR3 covers 15 residues. Between the trimmed V and J ends, which lost 8 bases and 2 bases, there was a span of 17 bases.

The CDR3 DNA reads as TGTGCCACCAGCAGCGGACAGATACCCACAGATACGCAGTATTTT. Protein: CATSSGQIPTDTQYF. The chain couples TRBV15 to TRBJ2-3; perhaps TRBD1 as D (6 bases). The V and J ends lost 3 bases and 2 bases respectively, with 12 bases between them. Germline V lookup: CDR1 LNHNV, CDR2 YYDKDF (reference sequence). The CDR3 sequence is 15 residues long.

The V call is TRBV29-1, the J call TRBJ1-2; D not resolved. This CDR3 has 12 residues. In germline, CDR1 is SQVTM, CDR2 ANQGSEA. Trimming took 7 bases from V and 5 from J, leaving 14 bases between them. Here the CDR3 DNA reads TGCAGCGCAGAATCTACAGTTTATGGCTACACCTTC. This gives the protein CSAESTVYGYTF.

This chain joins TRBV11-3 and TRBJ2-4; D remains unclear. Germline lookup yields CDR1 SGHNT and CDR2 YENEEA. Between the trimmed V and J ends, which lost 2 bases and 5 bases, there was a span of 10 bases. The CDR3 spans 14 residues. The CDR3 DNA is TGTGCCAGCAGCTTAAGTGGCTTCCAAAACATTCAGTACTTC. Translated, it gives CASSLSGFQNIQYF.

The chain joins TRBV6-5 to TRBJ2-3, with 12 bases identical to TRBD1. With 0 bases clipped from V and 7 bases from J, the junction kept 5 bases outside the gene matches. Germline V gene lookup returns CDR1 MNHEY and CDR2 SVGAGI. The CDR3 length is 16 residues. CDR3 in amino acids: CASSYSGTGGANTQYF. Here the CDR3 DNA reads TGTGCCAGCAGTTACTCCGGGACAGGGGGCGCGAATACGCAGTATTTT.

This chain joins TRBV11-1 and TRBJ2-1, with a weak D call TRBD1 (6 bases). The CDR3 contains 12 residues. With 5 bases removed from V and 10 bases from J, the gap between germline ends came to 12 bases. Germline V gives CDR1 SGHAT, CDR2 FQDESV (reference sequence). The chain's CDR3 is CASSLHGQEQFF. CDR3 DNA sequence: TGTGCCAGCAGCCTACACGGACAGGAGCAGTTCTTC.

This chain links TRBV6-1 with TRBJ1-1; D may be TRBD1 (6 bases). This CDR3 contains 13 residues. Between the trimmed V and J ends, which lost 5 bases and 10 bases, there was a span of 17 bases. CDR1 is MNHNS and CDR2 is SASEGT in the germline V gene. The CDR3 here is CASSPTRQEGAFF. The CDR3 DNA reads TGTGCCAGCAGTCCAACCCGACAGGAAGGAGCTTTCTTT.

V usage is TRBV9 and J usage is TRBJ2-5, with 9 nucleotides matching TRBD2. The CDR3 runs to 16 residues. The V segment lost 2 bases and the J segment 4 bases; nucleotides outside the gene matches: 9. Germline lookup yields CDR1 SGDLS and CDR2 YYNGEE. The CDR3 loop is CASSVSSGVWGETQYF. The CDR3 nucleotides read TGTGCCAGCAGCGTTTCTAGCGGGGTATGGGGAGAGACCCAGTACTTC. Full variable domain (missing parts from reference TRBV9 and TRBJ2-5): DSGVTQTPKHLITATGQRVTLRCSPRSGDLSVYWYQQSLDQGLQFLIQYYNGEERAKGNILERFSAQQFPDLHSELNLSSLELGDSALYFCASSVSSGVWGETQYFGPGTRLLVL.

The rearrangement joins TRBV4-3 to TRBJ2-2; D is perhaps TRBD2 (5 bases). In germline, CDR1 is LGHNA, CDR2 YSLEER. This CDR3 is built from 14 residues. Trimming took 3 bases from V and 6 from J, leaving 11 bases between them. The CDR3 loop reads CASSQDWWAGELFF. CDR3 coding DNA: TGCGCCAGCAGCCAGGACTGGTGGGCCGGGGAGCTGTTTTTT.

V gene TRBV6-5 combines with J gene TRBJ2-1; possible D gene TRBD2, 6 bases. CDR3 length: 14 residues. V gave up 6 bases and J gave up 8 bases, with 17 bases separating them. CDR1 and CDR2 (germline): MNHEY, SVGAGI. The CDR3 here is CASSQAGGIDEQFF. The CDR3 nucleotides are TGTGCCAGCAGCCAGGCAGGAGGGATCGATGAGCAGTTCTTC.

This sequence joins TRBV10-2 and TRBJ2-1; either TRBD1 or TRBD2 may supply D (6 bases each). Germline CDR1 reads WSHSY; CDR2 reads SAAADI. The germline V and J ends were trimmed by 3 bases and 7 bases, with 13 bases remaining between them. The CDR3 totals 14 residues. The CDR3 loop reads CASSDPGARNEQFF. In DNA form, the CDR3 reads TGCGCCAGCAGTGACCCGGGGGCGCGGAATGAGCAGTTCTTC.